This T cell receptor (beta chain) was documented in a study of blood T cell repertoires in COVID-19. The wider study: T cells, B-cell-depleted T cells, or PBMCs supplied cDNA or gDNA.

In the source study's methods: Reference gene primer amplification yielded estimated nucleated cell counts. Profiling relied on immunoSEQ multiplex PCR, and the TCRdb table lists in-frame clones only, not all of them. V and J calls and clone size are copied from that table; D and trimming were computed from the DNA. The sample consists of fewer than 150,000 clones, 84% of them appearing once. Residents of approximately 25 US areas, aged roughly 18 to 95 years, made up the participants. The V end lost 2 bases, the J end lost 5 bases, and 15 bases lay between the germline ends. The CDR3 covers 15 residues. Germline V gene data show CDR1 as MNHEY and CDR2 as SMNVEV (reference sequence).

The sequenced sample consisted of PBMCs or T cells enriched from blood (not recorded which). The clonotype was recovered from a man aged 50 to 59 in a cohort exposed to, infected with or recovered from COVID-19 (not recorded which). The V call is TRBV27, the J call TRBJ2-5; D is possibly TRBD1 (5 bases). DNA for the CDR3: TGTGCCAGCAGTTTAAGCACAGGCCATGGGGAGACCCAGTACTTC. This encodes CASSLSTGHGETQYF.